Each of the 22 T cell receptor beta chains below was sequenced from the same sample in a study of PD-1 blockade in classical Hodgkin lymphoma. Every patient had relapsed following autologous stem cell transplantation, and cohorts differed in brentuximab vedotin exposure. Clones were sequenced by immunoSEQ multiplex PCR, and TCRdb holds only the in-frame ones, with some missing. Of about 58,000 clones in the sample, around 93% were seen once. The sample in question was peripheral blood mononuclear cells (PBMCs), obtained before the second cycle of nivolumab. The receptors derive from a human donor with classical Hodgkin lymphoma.

In the case of this clone: Other nucleotide sequences in the sample specify the same CDR3. The rearrangement joins TRBV5-1 to TRBJ2-2; D perhaps matches TRBD2 (6 bases). CDR1 is SGHRS, CDR2 YFSETQ, per germline. The CDR3 runs 13 residues. V lost 2 bases to trimming and J lost 6 bases, with 8 bases between them. CDR3 DNA sequence: TGCGCCAGCAGCTTAGCGGGTCCCGGGGAGCTGTTTTTT. Protein: CASSLAGPGELFF.

This sequence joins TRBV4-2 and TRBJ2-7; no clear D gene. V dropped 0 bases and J dropped 4 bases, with 13 bases sitting between them. This CDR3 region has 15 residues. Germline V gene lookup returns CDR1 LGHNA and CDR2 YNFKEQ. The CDR3 here is CASSQDNSLPYEQYF. CDR3 nucleotides: TGTGCCAGCAGCCAAGATAATAGCCTCCCATACGAGCAGTACTTC.

In nucleotides, the CDR3 is TGTGCCAGCAAGACCACAGGGGTACTTCGTGAAAAACTGTTTTTT. Translated, it gives CASKTTGVLREKLFF. V gene TRBV6-5 combines with J gene TRBJ1-4, with 7 bases that match TRBD1. This CDR3 has 15 residues. J lost 7 bases, V lost 7 bases, and 12 bases had no gene match. Per the germline V gene, CDR1 is MNHEY and CDR2 is SVGAGI.

This clone was seen a single time. The chain has TRBV4-3 and TRBJ2-1; either TRBD1 or TRBD2 may supply D (5 bases each). V lost 3 bases, J lost 1 base, and 13 bases lay in between. There are 16 residues in the CDR3. From germline, CDR1 is LGHNA and CDR2 YSLEER. The CDR3 region has the DNA TGCGCCAGCAGCCAGAGTTTAGAGGGGTCCTACAATGAGCAGTTCTTC. This sequence encodes CASSQSLEGSYNEQFF.

J is TRBJ1-2 and V is TRBV5-1; tentatively, D is TRBD1 (5 bases). V shed 0 bases and J shed 4 bases, with 13 bases lying between them. The CDR3 is made up of 15 amino acids. The germline V gene has CDR1 SGHRS and CDR2 YFSETQ. The CDR3, as DNA: TGCGCCAGCAGCTTGGAGGGATCCGGGGGCTATGGCTACACCTTC. The encoded protein is CASSLEGSGGYGYTF.

In DNA form, the CDR3 reads TGTGCCAGCAGCTTTTTTGCGGGGGCGAGGAACACTGAAGCTTTCTTT. Encoded protein: CASSFFAGARNTEAFF. The chain has TRBV5-5 and TRBJ1-1, with D perhaps TRBD1 (6 bases). The CDR3 length is 16 residues. In germline, CDR1 is SGHKS, CDR2 YYEKEE (reference sequence). Trimming removed 2 bases from V and 1 base from J, with 15 bases in between.

The chain couples TRBV15 to TRBJ1-4; D unresolved. CDR1 LNHNV and CDR2 YYDKDF come from the germline V gene (reference sequence). The CDR3 is 15 residues long. Trimming shortened V by 5 bases and J by 0 bases, and 10 bases separated the two germline ends. CDR3 region: CATSVQIATNEKLFF. The CDR3, as DNA: TGTGCCACCAGCGTACAGATAGCAACTAATGAAAAACTGTTTTTT.

V is TRBV5-5 and J is TRBJ2-7; no clear D gene. Germline V gives CDR1 SGHKS, CDR2 YYEKEE (reference sequence). V was clipped by 5 bases and J by 4 bases, with 16 bases between them. The CDR3 contains 14 residues. CDR3 nucleotides: TGTGCCAGCAGAGAGGCAGACAACCTTTACGAGCAGTACTTC. Its protein is CASREADNLYEQYF.

V and J are TRBV7-2 and TRBJ2-3; D unclear. Germline V gene data show CDR1 as SGHTA and CDR2 as FQGNSA. Trimming pared 0 bases from V and 0 bases from J, leaving 1 base between. The CDR3 sequence is 13 residues long. CDR3 region: CASSLASTDTQYF. The CDR3 nucleotides read TGTGCCAGCAGCTTAGCCAGCACAGATACGCAGTATTTT.

DNA for the CDR3: TGTGCCAGCAGCGCCGACCTTGGAACAGGCAATCAGCCCCAGCATTTT. Protein: CASSADLGTGNQPQHF. The rearrangement joins TRBV5-8 to TRBJ1-5; D remains unclear. The CDR3 sequence is 16 residues long. Trimming left V 4 bases short and J 2 bases short, with 16 bases between. The germline V gene has CDR1 SGHTS and CDR2 YDEGEE. The full variable domain, rest sourced from reference TRBV5-8 and TRBJ1-5, is EAGVTQSPTHLIKTRGQQATLRCSPISGHTSVYWYQQALGLGLQFLLWYDEGEERNRGNFPPRFSGRQFPNYSSELNVNALELEDSALYLCASSADLGTGNQPQHFGDGTRLSIL.

This clone has a single count. The chain has TRBV27 and TRBJ2-7, with D tentatively TRBD2 (5 bases). CDR1 MNHEY and CDR2 SMNVEV come from the germline V gene (reference sequence). V was clipped by 3 bases and J by 2 bases, with 20 bases between them. The CDR3 contains 17 residues. CDR3 sequence (DNA): TGTGCCAGCAGTTTGGACGGATTGGGAGTGGGGACCTACGAGCAGTACTTC. This translates into CASSLDGLGVGTYEQYF.

V and J are TRBV2 and TRBJ1-1; 9 bases align to TRBD1. Trimming removed 6 bases from V and 1 base from J; junction bases left unmatched: 3. CDR1 and CDR2 (germline): SNHLY, FYNNEI. The CDR3 consists of 14 residues. DNA for the CDR3: TGTGCCAGCAGGGACAGGGGACGGAACACTGAAGCTTTCTTT. Its translation is CASRDRGRNTEAFF. Looking up the rest from reference TRBV2 and TRBJ1-1 gives the full variable domain: EPEVTQTPSHQVTQMGQEVILRCVPISNHLYFYWYRQILGQKVEFLVSFYNNEISEKSEIFDDQFSVERPDGSNFTLKIRSTKLEDSAMYFCASRDRGRNTEAFFGQGTRLTVV.

This chain connects TRBV7-6 to TRBJ2-2; D is tentatively TRBD1 or TRBD2 (5 bases each). Germline-derived CDR1 and CDR2 are SGHVS and FNYEAQ. The CDR3 has 20 residues. V lost 0 bases and J lost 3, with 23 bases in between. The CDR3 spells CASSLAPPHFSRDDTGELFF. Written as DNA, the CDR3 is TGTGCCAGCAGCTTAGCGCCCCCTCACTTTTCCCGGGACGACACCGGGGAGCTGTTTTTT.

The chain recombines TRBV6-6 with TRBJ1-2, with D hard to call. The length of the CDR3 is 15 residues. CDR1 and CDR2 from the germline V gene are MNHNY and SVGAGI (reference sequence). Deletions cut 1 base from V and 0 bases from J, with 9 bases between. The CDR3 here is CASSYYGTSNYGYTF. CDR3 sequence (DNA): TGTGCCAGCAGTTACTACGGAACCTCTAACTATGGCTACACCTTC.

V usage is TRBV9 and J usage is TRBJ2-1, with a possible D match to TRBD2 (6 bases). Trimming took 0 bases from V and 1 from J, leaving 11 bases between them. Germline V lookup: CDR1 SGDLS, CDR2 YYNGEE. The CDR3 is 16 amino acids. CDR3 residues: CASSVATGVSYNEQFF. The CDR3 region has the DNA TGTGCCAGCAGCGTAGCTACGGGGGTTTCCTACAATGAGCAGTTCTTC.

The chain is built from TRBV4-3 and TRBJ1-2; possibly TRBD1 for D (5 bases). In germline, CDR1 is LGHNA, CDR2 YSLEER. This CDR3 has 16 amino acids. Deletions cut 0 bases from V and 4 bases from J, with 15 bases between. The CDR3 DNA reads TGCGCCAGCAGCCAAGATCGGGCAGGGCTTGCCTATGGCTACACCTTC. It is translated as CASSQDRAGLAYGYTF.

The chain combines TRBV6-1 with TRBJ2-7; 10 bases match TRBD2. This CDR3 has 15 amino acids. The germline CDR1 and CDR2 sequences are MNHNS and SASEGT. The ends lost 7 bases at V and 3 bases at J; junction bases unmatched: 9. CDR3 nucleotide sequence: TGTGCCAGCAACCTGGCTAGCGGGAGCGTCTACGAGCAGTACTTC. Protein sequence: CASNLASGSVYEQYF.

The chain joins TRBV9 to TRBJ2-7, with a tentative D call TRBD2 (6 bases). Trimming stripped 0 bases from V and 7 bases from J, with 17 bases between. This CDR3 spans 15 amino acids. Germline V gene lookup returns CDR1 SGDLS and CDR2 YYNGEE. Here the CDR3 reads CASSVAADYAGEQYF. DNA of the CDR3: TGTGCCAGCAGCGTAGCGGCGGACTACGCGGGGGAGCAGTACTTC. Variable domain in full (rest from reference TRBV9 and TRBJ2-7): DSGVTQTPKHLITATGQRVTLRCSPRSGDLSVYWYQQSLDQGLQFLIQYYNGEERAKGNILERFSAQQFPDLHSELNLSSLELGDSALYFCASSVAADYAGEQYFGPGTRLTVT.

The chain couples TRBV5-1 to TRBJ2-7; 8 bases line up with TRBD2. The V gene's germline CDR1 is SGHRS and CDR2 YFSETQ. This CDR3 has 15 residues. Trimming removed 2 bases from V and 2 bases from J; junction bases left unmatched: 6. The CDR3 is CASSFGRGGPYEQYF. CDR3 in DNA: TGCGCCAGCAGCTTTGGCCGGGGGGGACCCTACGAGCAGTACTTC.

A single count supports this clone. This rearrangement joins TRBV19 to TRBJ2-1; 9 nucleotides match TRBD2. There are 16 residues in the CDR3. Trimming took 0 bases from V and 7 from J; bases not matched to a gene: 7. Germline CDR1 is LNHDA and CDR2 is SQIVND (reference sequence). The CDR3 sequence is CASSIDRGGARNEQFF. In DNA, the CDR3 is TGTGCCAGTAGTATAGATCGCGGGGGGGCTCGGAATGAGCAGTTCTTC.

V usage is TRBV5-4 and J usage is TRBJ1-1; 9 nucleotides align to TRBD1. The germline gives CDR1 SGHNT, CDR2 YYREEE (reference sequence). This CDR3 spans 17 amino acids. V shed 1 base and J 1 base; nucleotides not matched to a gene: 8. The CDR3 region has the DNA TGTGCCAGCAGCTTGACTACAGGGGGCCGCAGGAACACTGAAGCTTTCTTT. Residues: CASSLTTGGRRNTEAFF.

The V call is TRBV7-8, the J call TRBJ2-4; D perhaps matches TRBD1 (6 bases). The V gene lost 5 bases and the J gene lost 4 bases, with 15 bases spanning the gap. Germline V gene sequence: CDR1 SGHVS, CDR2 FQNEAQ. The CDR3 covers 15 residues. CDR3 nucleotide sequence: TGTGCCAGCAGCGAACACAGGGTCGGGAAAAACATTCAGTACTTC. Encoded protein: CASSEHRVGKNIQYF.